This T cell receptor beta chain derives from a study of shared clonotypes between healthy human individuals. The authors ran the assay at deep level. Data came from immunoSEQ multiplex PCR; TCRdb stores just in-frame clones and leaves some out. The sample lists around 700,000 clones, around 92% occurring once. Naive CD8 cells comprised CD45RO-negative, CCR7-positively selected cells, excluding terminally differentiated effector memory CD45RA+ cells. From germline, CDR1 is MDHEN and CDR2 SYDVKM. The CDR3 runs 14 residues. Trimming pared 5 bases from V and 2 bases from J, leaving 13 bases between. As concerns this clone: Its antigen is unidentified.

Findings and limits, study-wide: The generation probabilities recorded for non-shared clonotypes fell below those of clonotypes shared by all four donors. Estimated richness was generally greater in naive than memory subsets.

This rearrangement joins TRBV28 to TRBJ2-7; D may be TRBD1 (5 bases). The material sequenced was naive CD8+ T cells sorted from blood. This receptor was taken from a man aged 30-40 years in good health. For the CDR3, the DNA is TGTGCCAGCAGTACCCCAGGGCCAGCCTACGAGCAGTACTTC. Its translation is CASSTPGPAYEQYF.